These 27 T cell receptor beta chains were sequenced from one sample in a study of blood T cells in healthy people across ages. Through a sample-barcoded 5' primer and a J-beta primer mix, a second PCR was run for roughly 6 to 11 cycles. MiXCR was run by TCRdb on the 5' RACE reads, yielding one entry per CDR3 protein. The sample lists hundreds of thousands of distinct CDR3 sequences, roughly three fifths seen once, with roughly 24% in the top ten. The sample was blood. These receptor sequences come from a man in his forties in good health.

This clonotype was seen only a few times. The CDR3 coding sequence is TGTGCCAGCAGCCAGGCCGGGACTCGGAACCAAGAGACCCAGTACTTC. It codes for CASSQAGTRNQETQYF. The gene calls are TRBV3-1 and TRBJ2-5, with D perhaps TRBD2 (6 bases). The CDR3 covers 16 residues. Trimming took off 3 bases at V and 0 bases at J, with 14 bases between the two ends. Germline V gives CDR1 LGHDT, CDR2 YNNKEL (reference sequence).

The V call is TRBV7-9, the J call TRBJ2-1, with 9 bases identical to TRBD1. Trimming cost V 5 bases and J 6 bases; bases outside gene matches: 8. The CDR3 spans 15 residues. Germline V gives CDR1 SEHNR, CDR2 FQNEAQ (reference sequence). CDR3 bases: TGTGCCAGCAGCCCCGGACAGGGGCTATTCAATGAGCAGTTCTTC. This encodes CASSPGQGLFNEQFF. Filled out from reference TRBV7-9 and TRBJ2-1, the complete variable domain reads DTGVSQNPRHKITKRGQNVTFRCDPISEHNRLYWYRQTLGQGPEFLTYFQNEAQLEKSRLLSDRFSAERPKGSFSTLEIQRTEQGDSAMYLCASSPGQGLFNEQFFGPGTRLTVL.

The V call is TRBV27, the J call TRBJ2-5; D not certain. Germline V CDR1 and CDR2: MNHEY, SMNVEV (reference sequence). The CDR3 totals 10 residues. V lost 8 bases and J lost 7, with 8 bases in between. The CDR3 DNA is TGTGCCAGCCGGCGGTCGACCCAGTACTTC. Translated: CASRRSTQYF.

V and J are TRBV7-2 and TRBJ2-7, with D possibly TRBD2 on 7 matching bases. The CDR3 loop spans 13 amino acids. Trimming pared 6 bases from V and 5 bases from J, leaving 14 bases between. Looked up from germline, CDR1 is SGHTA and CDR2 is FQGNSA. CDR3 sequence (DNA): TGTGCCAGCAGGGGGGGGGGGCAGGACGAGCAGTACTTC. Its translation: CASRGGGQDEQYF.

CDR3 sequence: CSATTLAGQGWKDTQYF. DNA for the CDR3: TGCAGTGCGACTACCCTGGCGGGACAGGGGTGGAAAGATACGCAGTATTTT. The rearrangement joins TRBV20-1 to TRBJ2-3; 10 bases map to TRBD1. Germline V lookup: CDR1 DFQATT, CDR2 SNEGSKA (reference sequence). The junction had 17 bases not matched to a gene; V was cut back by 6 bases and J by 5 bases. The CDR3 spans 17 residues.

This clonotype came up once. The rearrangement uses TRBV20-1 and TRBJ2-5; 7 nucleotides match TRBD2. The CDR3 runs 13 residues. Germline loops: CDR1 DFQATT, CDR2 SNEGSKA (reference sequence). CDR3 sequence (DNA): TGCAGCCAGTGGGCAGCGGGGCAAGAGACCCAGTACTTC. Its translation: CSQWAAGQETQYF.

Only a few counts were recorded for this clonotype. This chain connects TRBV10-3 to TRBJ2-1, with D perhaps TRBD2 (7 bases). Germline CDR1 reads ENHRY; CDR2 reads SYGVKD. The ends were cut back, 0 bases at V and 8 bases at J, with 14 bases in the middle. The CDR3 runs 15 residues. CDR3 nucleotides: TGTGCCATCAGTGAGTCGCGGGGGCTTATCGATGAGCAGTTCTTC. It translates to CAISESRGLIDEQFF.

This chain joins TRBV6-5 and TRBJ2-7; 8 bases agree with TRBD2. J gave up 5 bases and V 6 bases, and 6 bases lay outside the gene matches. CDR1 is MNHEY, CDR2 SVGAGI, per germline. CDR3 length equals 13 residues. This CDR3 reads CASSQTSVDEQYF. The DNA of the CDR3 is TGTGCCAGCAGCCAGACTAGCGTAGACGAGCAGTACTTC.

CDR3 DNA sequence: TGTGCCATCAGCGAGGGACTAGCGGAGTCAGATACGCAGTATTTT. Protein: CAISEGLAESDTQYF. V and J are TRBV10-3 and TRBJ2-3, with 11 bases aligning to TRBD2. The junction had 6 bases not matched to a gene; V was cut back by 6 bases and J by 4 bases. CDR3 size: 15 residues. Germline V gene data show CDR1 as ENHRY and CDR2 as SYGVKD.

V gene TRBV10-3 combines with J gene TRBJ1-2, with TRBD1 as a possible D gene (6 bases). The CDR3 has 13 residues. The germline gives CDR1 ENHRY, CDR2 SYGVKD. V lost 6 bases to trimming and J lost 8 bases, with 16 bases between them. The CDR3 nucleotides read TGTGCCATCAGAAAACAGGGCGGGGACGGCTACACCTTC. Translated: CAIRKQGGDGYTF.

V usage is TRBV20-1 and J usage is TRBJ2-3; D is ambiguous. The CDR3 spans 10 residues. The V gene lost 5 bases and the J gene lost 6 bases, with 6 bases spanning the gap. Germline CDR1 DFQATT, CDR2 SNEGSKA (reference sequence). The DNA of the CDR3 is TGCAGTGCTCCCCGGGATACGCAGTATTTT. The encoded protein is CSAPRDTQYF.

The J gene is TRBJ2-6, the V gene TRBV30, with D hard to call. Between the trimmed V and J ends, which lost 5 bases and 0 bases, there was a span of 5 bases. From germline, CDR1 is GTSNPN and CDR2 SVGIG (reference sequence). The CDR3 has 13 amino acids. This chain's CDR3 is CAWDSSGANVLTF. The CDR3 DNA sequence: TGTGCCTGGGATAGCTCTGGGGCCAACGTCCTGACTTTC.

The rearrangement uses TRBV20-1 and TRBJ1-2; 8 nucleotides align to TRBD1. CDR3 length: 14 amino acids. Germline V CDR1 and CDR2: DFQATT, SNEGSKA (reference sequence). The V gene end was trimmed by 7 bases and the J gene end by 5 bases; junction bases not matched to a gene: 12. Written as DNA, the CDR3 is TGCAGTGAAAAAGGACAGGGAGGAATTTATGGCTACACCTTC. As protein: CSEKGQGGIYGYTF.

The chain recombines TRBV15 with TRBJ2-6; tentatively, D is TRBD2 (5 bases). The germline gives CDR1 LNHNV, CDR2 YYDKDF (reference sequence). The CDR3 extends over 18 amino acids. V was pared by 4 bases and J by 0 bases, with 16 bases between. The CDR3 nucleotides are TGTGCCACCAGCACCACTGGGAGATTCGCCTCTGGGGCCAACGTCCTGACTTTC. Translation: CATSTTGRFASGANVLTF.

This sequence joins TRBV27 and TRBJ2-7; TRBD2 aligns across 7 bases. V lost 0 bases and J lost 3; bases outside the gene matches: 8. CDR1 is MNHEY and CDR2 is SMNVEV in the germline V gene (reference sequence). This CDR3 comprises 16 residues. The CDR3 nucleotides are TGTGCCAGCAGTTTATCGAAAATCGGGGGGAACTACGAGCAGTACTTC. This encodes CASSLSKIGGNYEQYF.

V gene TRBV7-2 combines with J gene TRBJ2-3; D call uncertain. Germline-derived CDR1 and CDR2 are SGHTA and FQGNSA. The CDR3 length is 15 residues. V shed 8 bases and J shed 6 bases, with 21 bases lying between them. CDR3 protein: CASGVGSRSTDTQYF. CDR3 nucleotides: TGTGCCAGCGGCGTAGGTTCGCGGTCCACGGATACGCAGTATTTT.

In its sample, this clonotype was seen a few times. The V call is TRBV6-5, the J call TRBJ1-5; D call uncertain. The ends were cut back, 10 bases at V and 5 bases at J, with 15 bases in the middle. Germline V gene data show CDR1 as MNHEY and CDR2 as SVGAGI. The CDR3 has 13 residues. The CDR3 sequence: CATRPQRDQPQHF. In DNA form, the CDR3 reads TGTGCCACCCGACCCCAACGGGATCAGCCCCAGCATTTT.

The chain has TRBV6-5 and TRBJ1-1; D gene ambiguous. This CDR3 spans 13 amino acids. The V gene lost 5 bases and the J gene lost 2 bases, with 9 bases spanning the gap. The germline V gene encodes CDR1 MNHEY and CDR2 SVGAGI. Here the CDR3 DNA reads TGTGCCAGCAGTGCTCGACCAAACACTGAAGCTTTCTTT. Its translation is CASSARPNTEAFF.

In its sample, this clonotype was seen a few times. The V gene is TRBV20-1, the J gene TRBJ2-7, with D possibly being TRBD2 (6 bases). Germline-derived CDR1 and CDR2 are DFQATT and SNEGSKA (reference sequence). V lost 3 bases and J 4 bases, leaving 19 bases between the germline ends. This CDR3 is built from 15 residues. The CDR3 coding sequence is TGCAGTGCTAGGGGGGTAGCGGCGAATAATTACGAGCAGTACTTC. Encoded protein: CSARGVAANNYEQYF.

This clonotype was recorded only once. The chain links TRBV20-1 to TRBJ1-6; 9 nucleotides align to TRBD1. Germline V gives CDR1 DFQATT, CDR2 SNEGSKA (reference sequence). The CDR3 runs 15 residues. V lost 4 bases to trimming and J lost 9 bases; unmatched junction nucleotides: 10. DNA for the CDR3: TGCAGTGCTAACGACAGGGGGAGGGGAAGTTCACCCCTCCACTTT. Translated, it gives CSANDRGRGSSPLHF.

This clonotype showed up just a few times. The chain is built from TRBV29-1 and TRBJ1-2; the D gene is possibly TRBD1 (6 bases). The CDR3 runs to 12 residues. Between the trimmed V and J ends, which lost 6 bases and 3 bases, there was a span of 11 bases. CDR1 SQVTM and CDR2 ANQGSEA come from the germline V gene. The CDR3 DNA sequence: TGCAGCGTGGAGGACAGACACTATGGCTACACCTTC. This sequence encodes CSVEDRHYGYTF. The variable domain in full, completed from reference TRBV29-1 and TRBJ1-2, reads SAVISQKPSRDICQRGTSLTIQCQVDSQVTMMFWYRQQPGQSLTLIATANQGSEATYESGFVIDKFPISRPNLTFSTLTVSNMSPEDSSIYLCSVEDRHYGYTFGSGTRLTVV.

CDR3 sequence (DNA): TGTGCCAGCAGCCCTGGGGCGGGGAACTATGGCTACACCTTC. This encodes CASSPGAGNYGYTF. The rearrangement uses TRBV7-3 and TRBJ1-2, with a possible D match to TRBD1 (5 bases). CDR3 size: 14 residues. Deletions cut 5 bases from V and 2 bases from J, with 12 bases between. CDR1 and CDR2 from the germline V gene are SGHTA and FQGTGA.

J is TRBJ1-1 and V is TRBV27, with D possibly TRBD1 on 5 matching bases. Germline V lookup: CDR1 MNHEY, CDR2 SMNVEV (reference sequence). V gave up 2 bases and J gave up 4 bases, with 20 bases separating them. The CDR3 covers 17 residues. The chain's CDR3 is CASSLRGPGSYGTEAFF. CDR3 bases: TGTGCCAGCAGTTTACGAGGACCAGGGTCGTATGGCACTGAAGCTTTCTTT.

The rearrangement uses TRBV25-1 and TRBJ2-6; 9 nucleotides align to TRBD1. V was clipped by 6 bases and J by 0 bases; unmatched bases: 6. The germline V gene encodes CDR1 MGHDK and CDR2 SYGVNS. This CDR3 spans 17 amino acids. The DNA of the CDR3 is TGTGCCAGCAGAGGGACAGGGATTACCTCTGGGGCCAACGTCCTGACTTTC. Protein sequence: CASRGTGITSGANVLTF.

This clonotype has a count of ten or more. The chain uses TRBV4-1 and TRBJ2-5; 7 nucleotides align to TRBD2. Germline V gene data show CDR1 as MGHRA and CDR2 as YSYEKL. CDR3 size: 19 residues. V shed 0 bases, J shed 11 bases, and the junction held 24 bases outside the gene matches. The CDR3 DNA is TGCGCCAGCAGCCAAGAAACCTCATGGGGCGCGGGGGTTATCTATGAGCAGTACTTC. Translating gives CASSQETSWGAGVIYEQYF.

The chain uses TRBV27 and TRBJ2-7; D assignment may be TRBD1 or TRBD2 (5 bases each). This CDR3 contains 16 residues. CDR1 and CDR2 from the germline V gene are MNHEY and SMNVEV (reference sequence). Trimming left V 6 bases short and J 0 bases short, with 18 bases between. The CDR3 DNA reads TGTGCCAGCAGCCACGAGGGACGGTCGAGCTCCTACGAGCAGTACTTC. This encodes CASSHEGRSSSYEQYF.

This chain links TRBV4-1 with TRBJ1-4, with 7 bases aligning to TRBD1. The V segment lost 5 bases and the J segment 6 bases; nucleotides outside the gene matches: 9. From germline, CDR1 is MGHRA and CDR2 YSYEKL. This CDR3 comprises 15 residues. CDR3 amino acids: CASSSQSGTDEKLFF. The CDR3 bases are TGCGCCAGCAGCTCGCAGAGCGGGACAGATGAAAAACTGTTTTTT.